This is a list of T cell receptor beta chains from one sample in a study of OX40 agonist ivuxolimab in advanced cancers. Measured with immunoSEQ multiplex PCR; TCRdb has only the in-frame clones, and not every one. The repertoire holds about 60,000 clones, with approximately 91% as singletons. Sequencing used CD4+ or CD8+ T cells sorted from blood, obtained in a trial of the OX40 agonist ivuxolimab. These receptors were taken from an adult with an advanced solid tumor such as melanoma, head and neck, liver or kidney cancer. Both conserved end residues are part of each CDR3.

v_gene,j_gene,CDR3aa
TRBV6-1,TRBJ2-1,CASSEIRAGVAEQFF
TRBV27,TRBJ1-1,CASIPPGAGTEAFF
TRBV30,TRBJ1-2,CAWSVHGGPYGYTF
TRBV6-5,TRBJ1-1,CASSYSGATEAFF
TRBV28,TRBJ2-7,CASRLRDEQYF
TRBV5-1,TRBJ2-1,CASSLARSPNEQFF
TRBV5-1,TRBJ2-2,CASTPGHSNTGELFF
TRBV7-3,TRBJ2-5,CASSLSGRETQYF
TRBV11-2,TRBJ1-3,CASSYRGASGNTIYF
TRBV11-2,TRBJ1-2,CASSLGGASNYGYTF
TRBV6-1,TRBJ2-1,CASSVTSEYNEQFF
TRBV5-1,TRBJ1-3,CASSRTGTEGNTIYF
TRBV7-6,TRBJ2-7,CASSPRTGRESYEQYF
TRBV28,TRBJ2-7,CASSFQLSYEQYF
TRBV30,TRBJ2-5,CAWNRQGVETQYF
TRBV28,TRBJ2-5,CASNFGRETQYF
TRBV5-1,TRBJ2-7,CASSTGSYEQYF
TRBV7-2,TRBJ2-7,CASTQMGGVREQYF
TRBV7-6,TRBJ2-2,CASSLVTGELFF
TRBV18,TRBJ1-1,CASSTESDGEAFF
TRBV4-1,TRBJ2-5,CASSQTLKEKREEETQYF
TRBV5-1,TRBJ1-6,CASGDGYNSPLHF
TRBV4-1,TRBJ2-7,CASSQPLGSQYF